The 7 T cell receptor beta chains presented below share a single source sample, sequenced in a study of STAT3 mutations in large granular lymphocyte leukemia (dated by TCRdb to the late 2010s). The investigation overall reported the following: Every T-LGLL patient showed at least one immunodominant TCRbeta clonotype, and about half showed multiple immunodominant subclonotypes.

Their antigen targets remain unknown. Library creation used the immunoSEQ multiplex PCR assay. The table comes from immuneACCESS by way of TCRdb, which keeps in-frame sequences with V and J called. Part of the clones is missing from these tables; in studies checked, under half for an unresolved V gene and the rest for unknown reasons. The sample includes approximately 30,000 clones, with 60% to 85% observed a single time. About 29% of the sample is in the top ten clones. Sequencing was performed on peripheral blood mononuclear cells. These receptors came from a woman between 45 and 60 years old with T-cell large granular lymphocyte leukemia. Some clones in this sample may be carry-over from other donors' samples. The age is the age at diagnosis.

The chain carries TRBV7-8 and TRBJ2-7; D ambiguous. V was trimmed by 6 bases and J by 3 bases, leaving 9 bases between them. Germline CDR1 SGHVS, CDR2 FQNEAQ. This CDR3 has 12 amino acids. The CDR3 region has the DNA TGTGCCAGCAGGTCGGTAAACTACGAGCAGTACTTC. This gives the protein CASRSVNYEQYF.

The chain has TRBV6-5 and TRBJ1-1; D unclear. Germline V gene lookup returns CDR1 MNHEY and CDR2 SVGAGI. CDR3 length: 13 amino acids. Trimming removed 6 bases from V and 3 bases from J, with 11 bases in between. CDR3 amino acids: CASSRRAYTEAFF. CDR3 bases: TGTGCCAGCAGCAGGCGGGCGTACACTGAAGCTTTCTTT.

This clone appeared once. The chain combines TRBV4-3 with TRBJ2-7; 7 nucleotides align to TRBD2. Germline lookup yields CDR1 LGHNA and CDR2 YSLEER. J gave up 0 bases and V 3 bases, and 5 bases lay outside the gene matches. The CDR3 has 15 residues. CDR3 in DNA: TGCGCCAGCAGCCACGATGCTAGCGGCTCCTACGAGCAGTACTTC. It is translated as CASSHDASGSYEQYF.

The chain employs TRBV7-2 and TRBJ2-7; TRBD1 is a possible D gene (6 bases). The CDR3 consists of 13 residues. The V gene's germline CDR1 is SGHTA and CDR2 FQGNSA. V gave up 3 bases and J gave up 3 bases, with 9 bases separating them. The CDR3 reads CASSFRGSYEQYF. CDR3 sequence (DNA): TGTGCCAGCAGCTTCAGGGGAAGCTACGAGCAGTACTTC.

The chain uses TRBV7-9 and TRBJ2-1; tentative D call: TRBD2 (6 bases). This CDR3 has 14 amino acids. Trimming removed 1 base at V and 9 bases at J, with 13 bases between. Germline CDR1 reads SEHNR; CDR2 reads FQNEAQ (reference sequence). The CDR3 reads CASSLEPRGSEQFF. The CDR3 nucleotides read TGTGCCAGCAGCTTAGAGCCCCGGGGGAGTGAGCAGTTCTTC.

The chain combines TRBV18 with TRBJ1-1, with D perhaps TRBD1 (6 bases). Germline assignment: CDR1 KGHSH and CDR2 LQKENI. Trimming left V 4 bases short and J 4 bases short, with 10 bases between. This CDR3 has 13 amino acids. This chain's CDR3 is CASSQQGGTEAFF. The CDR3 DNA sequence: TGTGCCAGCTCACAACAGGGTGGCACTGAAGCTTTCTTT.

The V call is TRBV5-6, the J call TRBJ2-7; possible D gene TRBD2, 5 bases. Trimming removed 0 bases at V and 4 bases at J, with 5 bases between. Germline CDR1 is SGHDT and CDR2 is YYEEEE. The CDR3 sequence is 12 residues long. CDR3 nucleotide sequence: TGTGCCAGCAGCTTGGGGACTTACGAGCAGTACTTC. The encoded protein is CASSLGTYEQYF.